Listed below are T cell receptor beta chains from one sample, sequenced in a study of blood T cell repertoires in COVID-19. Method: immunoSEQ multiplex PCR; TCRdb's copy keeps in-frame clones and lacks some. Here the sample spans 200,000 or so clones, about 86% being singletons. Sequenced sample: PBMCs or T cells enriched from blood (not recorded which). These TCRs come from a man in his forties who had recovered from COVID-19. The CDR3 runs from the conserved cysteine through the conserved F or W. Fields, in order: clone size, D gene, V gene, J gene, CDR3 protein, CDR3 DNA. A D gene is named only where the DNA matches it firmly. Clone sizes are given selectively: once, few, many, or a class where the clone is expanded.

-	-	TRBV28	TRBJ1-2	CASSLNSYGYTF	TGTGCCAGCAGTTTAAATAGCTATGGCTACACCTTC
-	TRBD1	TRBV5-4	TRBJ2-7	CASSPRDRTDYEQYF	TGTGCCAGCAGCCCGAGGGACAGAACCGACTACGAGCAGTACTTC
-	TRBD2	TRBV5-1	TRBJ2-3	CASSFEAGVDTQYF	TGCGCCAGCAGCTTCGAAGCGGGGGTAGATACGCAGTATTTT
-	-	TRBV12-3/TRBV12-4	TRBJ1-1	CASSLSMSGEAFF	TGTGCCAGCAGTTTAAGTATGTCAGGTGAAGCTTTCTTT
-	-	TRBV2	TRBJ2-3	CASINPQTRSTDTQYF	TGTGCCAGCATCAATCCCCAGACTAGAAGCACAGATACGCAGTATTTT
once	TRBD2	TRBV12-3/TRBV12-4	TRBJ2-7	CASREASDLYF	TGTGCCTCCCGGGAGGCTAGCGATTTGTACTTC
-	TRBD1	TRBV6-1	TRBJ1-2	CASSEADRVGYTF	TGTGCCAGCAGTGAAGCAGACAGGGTCGGCTACACCTTC
-	-	TRBV3-1/TRBV3-2	TRBJ1-6	CASSQGSSPLHF	TGTGCCAGCAGCCAAGGTTCGTCACCCCTCCACTTT
-	TRBD1	TRBV4-1	TRBJ1-6	CASSRLTGRYSPLHF	TGCGCCAGCAGCCGGCTGACAGGGAGGTATTCACCCCTCCACTTT
-	-	TRBV20-1	TRBJ1-1	CSASILNTEAFF	TGCAGTGCTAGTATATTGAACACTGAAGCTTTCTTT
-	TRBD1	TRBV7-8	TRBJ1-2	CASSLRDSGYTF	TGTGCCAGCAGCTTACGGGACAGTGGCTACACCTTC
-	-	TRBV28	TRBJ1-5	CASSLSGAGKIQPQHF	TGTGCCAGCAGTTTATCAGGGGCAGGGAAGATTCAGCCCCAGCATTTT
-	TRBD1	TRBV28	TRBJ1-6	CASSLGQNNSPLHF	TGTGCCAGCAGTTTGGGACAGAATAATTCACCCCTCCACTTT
-	-	TRBV3-1/TRBV3-2	TRBJ1-3	CASSLQGMVNTIYF	TGTGCCAGCAGCCTTCAGGGGATGGTAAACACCATATATTTT
-	-	TRBV7-6	TRBJ1-6	CASSPSGGGNSPLHF	TGTGCCAGCAGCCCCTCGGGGGGGGGTAATTCACCCCTCCACTTT
-	-	TRBV9	TRBJ1-2	CASSVDRFNYGYTF	TGTGCCAGCAGCGTAGACAGGTTTAACTATGGCTACACCTTC
-	TRBD2	TRBV28	TRBJ2-3	CASSSPQQLAGTDTQYF	TGTGCCAGCAGTTCTCCACAACAACTAGCGGGCACAGATACGCAGTATTTT
-	-	TRBV29-1	TRBJ1-1	CSVGPGNTEAFF	TGCAGCGTTGGGCCAGGGAACACTGAAGCTTTCTTT
-	TRBD1	TRBV28	TRBJ2-6	CASSTGFHGANVLTF	TGTGCCAGTTCGACAGGGTTTCATGGGGCCAACGTCCTGACTTTC
once	TRBD1	TRBV5-4	TRBJ1-2	CASSPWTGGVYGYTF	TGTGCCAGCAGCCCATGGACAGGGGGCGTCTATGGCTACACCTTC
-	-	TRBV6-5	TRBJ1-6	CASSYRESPLHF	TGTGCCAGCAGTTACCGGGAGTCACCCCTCCACTTT
-	-	TRBV4-1	TRBJ2-4	CASSLPDRTLGGKNIQYF	TGCGCCAGCAGCCTCCCGGACCGTACACTGGGAGGCAAAAACATTCAGTACTTC
-	TRBD2	TRBV5-1	TRBJ2-3	CASSFPSGGAPISTDTQYF	TGCGCCAGCAGCTTCCCTAGCGGGGGGGCCCCCATTAGCACAGATACGCAGTATTTT
-	-	TRBV2	TRBJ1-1	CASGSGNTEAFF	TGTGCCAGCGGGTCGGGTAACACTGAAGCTTTCTTT
many	TRBD1	TRBV5-5	TRBJ1-2	CASSSFRDRLYYGYTF	TGTGCCAGCAGCTCGTTCCGGGACAGGCTTTACTATGGCTACACCTTC
-	TRBD1	TRBV2	TRBJ2-5	CASSPSIWDRMIREYF	TGTGCCAGCAGCCCCTCGATATGGGACAGGATGATTCGGGAGTACTTC
-	TRBD1	TRBV5-6	TRBJ2-7	CASSFGGPTGGGEQYF	TGTGCCAGCAGCTTCGGCGGGCCAACAGGGGGAGGCGAGCAGTACTTC
few	TRBD1	TRBV19	TRBJ2-3	CASSIGTGGGKDTQYF	TGTGCCAGTAGTATTGGGACAGGGGGCGGTAAGGATACGCAGTATTTT
-	-	TRBV3-1/TRBV3-2	TRBJ1-1	CASSQIETEAFF	TGTGCCAGCAGCCAAATTGAGACTGAAGCTTTCTTT
few	-	TRBV14	TRBJ1-6	CASSQDLGGVYSPLHF	TGTGCCAGCAGCCAAGATTTGGGAGGAGTTTATTCACCCCTCCACTTT
-	TRBD2	TRBV29-1	TRBJ2-7	CSVEGRTRPEQYF	TGCAGCGTTGAAGGTCGGACTAGACCAGAGCAGTACTTC
many	-	TRBV7-9	TRBJ2-3	CASSPGVTDTQYF	TGTGCCAGCAGCCCGGGTGTGACAGATACGCAGTATTTT
-	TRBD2	TRBV28	TRBJ2-3	CASLTSGGADTQYF	TGTGCCAGCCTGACTAGCGGGGGGGCGGATACGCAGTATTTT
-	-	TRBV7-2	TRBJ1-1	CASSPHFWGRAGNTEAFF	TGTGCCAGCAGCCCCCATTTTTGGGGTAGGGCGGGGAACACTGAAGCTTTCTTT
-	-	TRBV29-1	TRBJ2-2	CSVVDGRHTGELFF	TGCAGCGTTGTTGATGGCAGGCACACCGGGGAGCTGTTTTTT
-	TRBD2	TRBV3-1/TRBV3-2	TRBJ2-3	CASSQVGLAADTQYF	TGTGCCAGCAGCCAAGTGGGACTAGCGGCAGATACGCAGTATTTT
-	-	TRBV11-2	TRBJ2-1	CASSPGNSNEQFF	TGTGCCAGCAGCCCCGGGAACAGCAATGAGCAGTTCTTC
-	-	TRBV6-5	TRBJ1-6	CASSYSTGADSPLHF	TGTGCCAGCAGTTACTCGACTGGGGCGGATTCACCCCTCCACTTT
-	-	TRBV11-2	TRBJ1-1	CASSDRSVTEAFF	TGTGCCAGCAGCGATAGATCCGTGACTGAAGCTTTCTTT
-	-	TRBV3-1/TRBV3-2	TRBJ1-6	CASSQVENSPLHF	TGTGCCAGCAGCCAAGTGGAGAATTCACCCCTCCACTTT
-	-	TRBV6-5	TRBJ1-5	CASKHYNQPQHF	TGTGCCAGCAAACATTACAATCAGCCCCAGCATTTT
few	-	TRBV6-1	TRBJ1-6	CASSEGEGSPLHF	TGTGCCAGCAGTGAAGGTGAGGGTTCACCCCTCCACTTT
once	-	TRBV20-1	TRBJ1-2	CSASPFDSFLGGYTF	TGCAGTGCTAGTCCGTTTGACAGTTTCCTTGGTGGCTACACCTTC
-	-	TRBV19	TRBJ1-1	CASSIRWGGGTEAFF	TGTGCCAGTAGTATCAGATGGGGCGGTGGCACTGAAGCTTTCTTT
-	-	TRBV3-1/TRBV3-2	TRBJ1-1	CASSQGGQGLATEAFF	TGTGCCAGCAGCCAGGGGGGTCAGGGACTAGCCACTGAAGCTTTCTTT
-	-	TRBV12-3/TRBV12-4	TRBJ2-5	CASSVRKETQYF	TGTGCCAGCTCGGTCAGGAAAGAGACCCAGTACTTC
-	-	TRBV12-3/TRBV12-4	TRBJ2-3	CASSGKQGDTQYF	TGTGCCAGCAGTGGTAAACAGGGAGATACGCAGTATTTT
-	TRBD1	TRBV15	TRBJ1-5	CATSRGQGSLHF	TGTGCCACCAGCAGAGGACAGGGGTCCCTGCATTTT
-	-	TRBV20-1	TRBJ1-6	CSASDRPLSSYNSPLHF	TGCAGTGCTAGTGACAGGCCACTTAGCTCCTATAATTCACCCCTCCACTTT
-	TRBD1	TRBV7-9	TRBJ2-2	CASSQGAGELFF	TGTGCCAGCAGCCAGGGGGCCGGGGAGCTGTTTTTT
-	TRBD1	TRBV6-5	TRBJ1-5	CASSHDRAQPQHF	TGTGCCAGCAGCCACGACAGGGCTCAGCCCCAGCATTTT
-	TRBD1	TRBV18	TRBJ1-1	CASRQGATEAFF	TGTGCCAGCCGACAGGGGGCCACTGAAGCTTTCTTT
-	-	TRBV5-8	TRBJ1-3	CASSLRTVSSGNTIYF	TGTGCCAGCAGCTTGCGGACAGTCTCCTCTGGAAACACCATATATTTT
once	-	TRBV5-4	TRBJ2-3	CASSLTRGNPRDTQYF	TGTGCCAGCAGCTTGACAAGAGGGAACCCCAGGGATACGCAGTATTTT
-	-	TRBV4-1	TRBJ1-2	CASSRLPQSEGRTF	TGCGCCAGCAGCCGCCTACCCCAAAGCGAGGGTCGTACCTTC
-	TRBD2	TRBV5-1	TRBJ2-7	CASSLAGGNTYEQYF	TGCGCCAGCAGCTTGGCGGGAGGTAATACCTACGAGCAGTACTTC
-	-	TRBV7-2	TRBJ1-5	CASSLVFPGVSNQPQHF	TGTGCCAGCAGCTTAGTCTTTCCGGGGGTGAGCAATCAGCCCCAGCATTTT
-	-	TRBV3-1/TRBV3-2	TRBJ1-1	CASSHRNTEAFF	TGTGCCAGCAGCCACAGGAACACTGAAGCTTTCTTT
-	-	TRBV19	TRBJ2-1	CASQRENNEQFF	TGTGCCTCCCAAAGGGAGAACAATGAGCAGTTCTTC
once	-	TRBV18	TRBJ1-2	CASSPGFGYGYTF	TGTGCCAGCTCACCCGGCTTCGGGTATGGCTACACCTTC